The rows below give T cell receptor beta chains drawn from one sample of a study of blood T cells in healthy people across ages. TCRdb ran MiXCR on the 5' RACE reads and lists one entry per CDR3 protein. The sample lists about 930,000 distinct CDR3 sequences; almost 30% were seen once. The same sample was also used in a study of T cells of mothers and their children.

Input material: blood. The source of these receptors is a woman between 40 and 50 years old in good health. Both conserved end residues are part of each CDR3. The order of the fields is V gene, J gene, D gene, clone size, CDR3 protein, CDR3 DNA. The D gene is left open where the match is weak. Only some rows state a clone size, as once, few, many or a class for expanded clones.

>TRBV25-1|TRBJ1-4|TRBD1|-
CASSVVGGNEKLFF
TGTGCCAGCAGTGTAGTAGGGGGCAATGAAAAACTGTTTTTT
>TRBV7-9|TRBJ1-4|-|-
CASSVRPNEKLFF
TGTGCCAGCAGCGTACGGCCTAATGAAAAACTGTTTTTT
>TRBV6-1|TRBJ2-7|-|-
CASTGVKYNEQYF
TGTGCCAGCACGGGGGTTAAGTACAATGAGCAGTACTTC
>TRBV24-1|TRBJ2-7|TRBD1|-
CATSDRPGQGTSYEQYF
TGTGCCACCAGTGATCGCCCGGGACAGGGGACTTCCTACGAGCAGTACTTC
>TRBV14|TRBJ2-7|-|-
CASSQDYRRPYEQYF
TGTGCCAGCAGCCAAGATTACAGACGCCCGTACGAGCAGTACTTC
>TRBV19|TRBJ2-3|-|-
CASSRGSGADTQYF
TGTGCCAGTAGTAGAGGTTCGGGAGCAGATACGCAGTATTTT
>TRBV7-2|TRBJ1-5|-|few
CASSPGQGWGQPQHF
TGTGCCAGCAGCCCCGGGCAGGGATGGGGTCAGCCCCAGCATTTT
>TRBV14|TRBJ1-2|-|many
CASSGVRAGYTF
TGTGCCAGCAGCGGAGTCAGGGCTGGCTACACCTTC
>TRBV9|TRBJ2-2|-|few
CASSVAPQQGRKSTGELFF
TGTGCCAGCAGCGTAGCCCCGCAACAGGGTAGGAAGAGCACCGGGGAGCTGTTTTTT
>TRBV12-3/TRBV12-4|TRBJ2-3|-|few
CASSLHVSKITDTQYF
TGTGCCAGCAGTTTACACGTATCTAAGATCACAGATACGCAGTATTTT
>TRBV25-1|TRBJ1-4|-|-
CASSEYIGLSYEKLFF
TGTGCCAGCAGTGAATATATAGGTTTGAGTTACGAAAAACTGTTTTTT
>TRBV28|TRBJ2-3|TRBD2|few
CASRRAGGMDTQYF
TGTGCCTCCCGGAGAGCGGGGGGCATGGATACGCAGTATTTT
>TRBV12-3/TRBV12-4|TRBJ2-7|-|-
CAGSLHSEQYF
TGTGCCGGCAGTCTCCACTCCGAGCAGTACTTC
>TRBV9|TRBJ2-7|TRBD1|many
CASSPGQSPYEQYF
TGTGCCAGCAGCCCGGGACAGAGCCCCTACGAGCAGTACTTC
>TRBV19|TRBJ2-5|-|-
CASSIVSSETQYF
TGTGCCAGTAGTATAGTCTCGTCGGAGACCCAGTACTTC
>TRBV6-6|TRBJ2-1|-|-
CASSIGGGLDEQFF
TGTGCCAGCTCCATAGGGGGGGGCCTAGATGAGCAGTTCTTC
>TRBV12-3/TRBV12-4|TRBJ1-1|-|-
CASTSSTALEAFF
TGTGCCAGCACCAGCAGCACGGCCCTTGAAGCTTTCTTT
>TRBV7-2|TRBJ2-7|TRBD1|many
CASSLQGTDSYEQYF
TGTGCCAGCAGCTTACAAGGGACAGATTCCTACGAGCAGTACTTC